Ten or more counts support the clone carrying this T cell receptor beta chain. The data were taken from a study of response to subunit inactivated influenza vaccine. Germline CDR1 and CDR2: DFQATT and SNEGSKA (reference sequence). The CDR3 spans 14 residues. Trimming stripped 6 bases from V and 7 bases from J, with 18 bases between. TCRdb re-called the RT-PCR reads through MiXCR, storing one row per CDR3 protein. The sample lists about 830,000 distinct CDR3 sequences, 15% to 20% occurring once. Here the sequenced sample was PBMCs from blood, taken less than 6 days after vaccination. The receptor was isolated from a man aged 45-60 years who received an inactivated influenza vaccine. This chain joins TRBV20-1 and TRBJ1-4, with a weak D call TRBD1 (5 bases). The DNA of the CDR3 is TGCAGTGCGCGGGACCCGAAGATCCGTGAAAAACTGTTTTTT. Translated, it gives CSARDPKIREKLFF.